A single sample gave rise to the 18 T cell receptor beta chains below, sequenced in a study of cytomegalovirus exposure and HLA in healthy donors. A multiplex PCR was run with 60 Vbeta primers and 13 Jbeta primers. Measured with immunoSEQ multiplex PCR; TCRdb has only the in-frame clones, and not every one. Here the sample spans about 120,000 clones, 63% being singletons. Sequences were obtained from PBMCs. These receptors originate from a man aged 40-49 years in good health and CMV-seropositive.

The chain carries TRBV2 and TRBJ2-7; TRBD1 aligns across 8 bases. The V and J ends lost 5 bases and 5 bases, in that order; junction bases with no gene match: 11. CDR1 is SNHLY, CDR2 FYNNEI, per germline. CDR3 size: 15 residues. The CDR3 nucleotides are TGTGCCAGCAGTCCGACAGGACAGGGATCCAACGAGCAGTACTTC. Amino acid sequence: CASSPTGQGSNEQYF.

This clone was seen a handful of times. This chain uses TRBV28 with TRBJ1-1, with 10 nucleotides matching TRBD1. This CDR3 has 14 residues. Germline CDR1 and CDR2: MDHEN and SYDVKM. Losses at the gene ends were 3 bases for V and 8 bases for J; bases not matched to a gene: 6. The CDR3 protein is CASSLVDRGNEAFF. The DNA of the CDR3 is TGTGCCAGCAGTTTGGTGGACAGGGGGAACGAAGCTTTCTTT.

CDR3 sequence reads: CASRVQGNNEQFF. Written as DNA, the CDR3 is TGTGCCAGCAGAGTACAGGGGAACAATGAGCAGTTCTTC. V usage is TRBV2 and J usage is TRBJ2-1; 7 bases are a match to TRBD1. The CDR3 spans 13 residues. Germline lookup yields CDR1 SNHLY and CDR2 FYNNEI. Unmatched junction bases numbered 4, after V lost 6 bases and J lost 5 bases.

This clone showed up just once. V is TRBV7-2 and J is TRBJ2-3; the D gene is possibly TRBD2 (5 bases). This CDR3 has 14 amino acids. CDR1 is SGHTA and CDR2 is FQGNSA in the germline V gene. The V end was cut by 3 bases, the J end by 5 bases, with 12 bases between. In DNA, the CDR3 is TGTGCCAGCAGCTTGGGGAGCGGAGGAGATACGCAGTATTTT. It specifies CASSLGSGGDTQYF.

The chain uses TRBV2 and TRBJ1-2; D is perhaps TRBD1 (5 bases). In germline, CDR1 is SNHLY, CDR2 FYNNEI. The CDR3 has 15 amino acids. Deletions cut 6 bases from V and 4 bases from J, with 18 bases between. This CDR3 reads CASSSTRDLSYGYTF. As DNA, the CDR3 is TGTGCCAGCAGCTCCACCAGGGACTTGAGCTATGGCTACACCTTC.

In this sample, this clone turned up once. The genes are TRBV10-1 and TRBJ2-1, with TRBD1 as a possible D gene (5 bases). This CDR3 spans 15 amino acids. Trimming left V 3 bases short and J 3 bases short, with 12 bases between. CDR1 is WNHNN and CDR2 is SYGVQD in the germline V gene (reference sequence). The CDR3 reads CASSDSQALYNEQFF. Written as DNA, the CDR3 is TGCGCCAGCAGTGATTCACAGGCTCTCTACAATGAGCAGTTCTTC.

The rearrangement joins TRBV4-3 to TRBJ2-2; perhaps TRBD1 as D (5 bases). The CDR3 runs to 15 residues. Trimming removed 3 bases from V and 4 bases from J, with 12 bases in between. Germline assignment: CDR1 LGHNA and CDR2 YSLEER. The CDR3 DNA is TGCGCCAGCAGCCACCGTATTGACAGCACCGGGGAGCTGTTTTTT. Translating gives CASSHRIDSTGELFF.

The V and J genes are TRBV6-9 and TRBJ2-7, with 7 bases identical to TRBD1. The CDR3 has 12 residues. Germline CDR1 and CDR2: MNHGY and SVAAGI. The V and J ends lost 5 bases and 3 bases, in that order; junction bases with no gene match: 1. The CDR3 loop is CASSTGDYEQYF. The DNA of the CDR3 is TGTGCCAGCAGTACAGGGGACTACGAGCAGTACTTC.

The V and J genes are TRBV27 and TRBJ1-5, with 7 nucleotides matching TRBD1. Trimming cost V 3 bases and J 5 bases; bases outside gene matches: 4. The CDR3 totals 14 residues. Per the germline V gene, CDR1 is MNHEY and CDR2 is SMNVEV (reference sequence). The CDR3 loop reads CASSLGRGYQPQHF. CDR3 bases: TGTGCCAGCAGTTTGGGCAGGGGGTATCAGCCCCAGCATTTT.

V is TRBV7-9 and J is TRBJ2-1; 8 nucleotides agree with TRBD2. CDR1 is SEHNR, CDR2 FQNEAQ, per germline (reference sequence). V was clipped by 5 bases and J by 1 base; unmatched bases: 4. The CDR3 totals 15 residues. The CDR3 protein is CASSRSGTSYNEQFF. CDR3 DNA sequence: TGTGCCAGCAGCCGTAGCGGGACTTCCTACAATGAGCAGTTCTTC.

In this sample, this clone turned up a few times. This chain's CDR3 is CASTTGRGTTEAFF. Here the CDR3 DNA reads TGCGCCAGCACAACAGGGAGGGGTACCACTGAAGCTTTCTTT. This chain connects TRBV10-2 to TRBJ1-1; possible D gene TRBD1, 6 bases. Per germline, CDR1 WSHSY and CDR2 SAAADI. The germline V and J ends were trimmed by 7 bases and 4 bases, with 16 bases remaining between them. The CDR3 runs to 14 residues.

CDR3 nucleotide sequence: TGTGCCAGCAGCGCCCCCGGGGTCCCAGATACGCAGTATTTT. Translating gives CASSAPGVPDTQYF. The chain couples TRBV6-6 to TRBJ2-3; TRBD2 is a possible D gene (5 bases). The V end was cut by 6 bases, the J end by 4 bases, with 14 bases between. CDR3 length equals 14 residues. In germline, CDR1 is MNHNY, CDR2 SVGAGI (reference sequence).

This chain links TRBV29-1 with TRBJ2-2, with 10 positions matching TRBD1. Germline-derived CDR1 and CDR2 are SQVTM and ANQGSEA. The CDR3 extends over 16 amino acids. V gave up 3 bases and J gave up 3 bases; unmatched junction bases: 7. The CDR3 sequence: CSVEGGGQGYTGELFF. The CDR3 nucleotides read TGCAGCGTTGAGGGAGGGGGACAGGGGTACACCGGGGAGCTGTTTTTT.

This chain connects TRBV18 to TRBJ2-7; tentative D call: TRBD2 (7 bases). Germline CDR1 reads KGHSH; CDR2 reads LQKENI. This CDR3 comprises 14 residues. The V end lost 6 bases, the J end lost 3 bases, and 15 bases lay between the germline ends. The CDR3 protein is CASSTGGLLYEQYF. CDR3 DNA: TGTGCCAGCTCCACCGGGGGGCTTCTCTACGAGCAGTACTTC.

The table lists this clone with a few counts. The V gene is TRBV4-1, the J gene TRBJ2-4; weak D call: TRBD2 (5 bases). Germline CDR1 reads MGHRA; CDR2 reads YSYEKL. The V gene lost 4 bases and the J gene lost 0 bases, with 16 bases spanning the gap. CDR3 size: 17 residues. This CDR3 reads CASSPEALARAKNIQYF. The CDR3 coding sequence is TGCGCCAGCAGCCCAGAGGCCTTAGCGAGAGCCAAAAACATTCAGTACTTC.

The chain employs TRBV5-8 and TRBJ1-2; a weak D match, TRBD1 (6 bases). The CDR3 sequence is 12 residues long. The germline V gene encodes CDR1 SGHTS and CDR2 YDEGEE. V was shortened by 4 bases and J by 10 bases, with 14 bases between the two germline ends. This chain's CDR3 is CASSTNREYYTF. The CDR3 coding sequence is TGTGCCAGCAGCACAAACAGGGAGTACTACACCTTC.

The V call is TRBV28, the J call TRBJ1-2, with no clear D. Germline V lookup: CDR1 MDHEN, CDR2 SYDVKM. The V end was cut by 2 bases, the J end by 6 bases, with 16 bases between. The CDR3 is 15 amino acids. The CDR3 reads CASSLRSRRSHGYTF. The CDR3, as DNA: TGTGCCAGCAGTTTACGCAGCCGAAGGAGTCATGGCTACACCTTC.

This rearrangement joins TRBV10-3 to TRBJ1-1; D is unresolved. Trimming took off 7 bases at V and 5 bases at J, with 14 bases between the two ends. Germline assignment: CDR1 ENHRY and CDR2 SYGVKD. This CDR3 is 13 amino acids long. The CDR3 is CAIKSGMETEAFF. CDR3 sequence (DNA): TGTGCCATCAAATCCGGGATGGAGACTGAAGCTTTCTTT.